One and the same sample provided the 9 T cell receptor beta chains below, sequenced in a study of T cells of healthy individuals. Each CDR3 protein is one row after TCRdb ran MiXCR on the 5' RACE reads. The data hold 40,000 to 65,000 distinct CDR3 sequences, with about 14% observed a single time. Receptor source: a human donor in good health.

The sample holds many counts of this clonotype. The chain links TRBV4-1 to TRBJ1-5, with D unresolved. CDR3 length: 15 amino acids. Germline values: CDR1 MGHRA, CDR2 YSYEKL. V lost 3 bases and J lost 2, with 11 bases in between. This chain's CDR3 is CASSHLIDGNQPQHF. The CDR3 nucleotides read TGCGCCAGCAGCCACCTAATTGACGGCAATCAGCCCCAGCATTTT.

This chain uses TRBV6-4 with TRBJ2-3, with TRBD2 matching over 11 bases. The CDR3 runs 18 residues. Germline V gives CDR1 MRHNA, CDR2 SNTAGT. The V and J ends lost 5 bases and 4 bases, in that order; junction bases with no gene match: 14. CDR3 sequence reads: CASSPTGTSGAGADTQYF. Here the CDR3 DNA reads TGTGCCAGCAGTCCAACCGGGACTAGCGGAGCTGGGGCAGATACGCAGTATTTT.

This clonotype was recorded a few times. This chain joins TRBV7-9 and TRBJ1-4; 8 bases are shared with TRBD1. This CDR3 spans 14 amino acids. Losses at the gene ends were 5 bases for V and 9 bases for J; bases not matched to a gene: 8. CDR1 is SEHNR, CDR2 FQNEAQ, per germline (reference sequence). CDR3 sequence: CASSHGTGPQKLFF. Written as DNA, the CDR3 is TGTGCCAGCAGCCACGGGACAGGCCCTCAAAAACTGTTTTTT.

This clonotype was observed many times. V usage is TRBV4-2 and J usage is TRBJ1-1; D uncertain. V dropped 1 base and J dropped 0 bases, with 9 bases sitting between them. Germline lookup yields CDR1 LGHNA and CDR2 YNFKEQ. The CDR3 runs to 15 residues. The CDR3 sequence is CASSQVDGVNTEAFF. In DNA, the CDR3 is TGTGCCAGCAGCCAAGTGGATGGGGTGAACACTGAAGCTTTCTTT.

This clonotype was seen more than once but under ten times. V is TRBV7-3 and J is TRBJ2-3; no clear D gene. Trimming left V 1 base short and J 0 bases short, with 11 bases between. The CDR3 consists of 16 residues. CDR1 SGHTA and CDR2 FQGTGA come from the germline V gene. In nucleotides, the CDR3 is TGTGCCAGCAGCTTAAATGGGGTCGGGAGCACAGATACGCAGTATTTT. It yields the protein CASSLNGVGSTDTQYF. The variable domain in full, completed from reference TRBV7-3 and TRBJ2-3, reads GAGVSQTPSNKVTEKGKYVELRCDPISGHTALYWYRQSLGQGPEFLIYFQGTGAADDSGLPNDRFFAVRPEGSVSTLKIQRTERGDSAVYLCASSLNGVGSTDTQYFGPGTRLTVL.

This chain uses TRBV7-2 with TRBJ1-1; a weak D match, TRBD1 (6 bases). Germline CDR1 is SGHTA and CDR2 is FQGNSA. This CDR3 spans 14 amino acids. The V end was cut by 5 bases, the J end by 4 bases, with 14 bases between. DNA of the CDR3: TGTGCCAGCAGCCTCTACAGGGTTCGCACTGAAGCTTTCTTT. Translating it yields CASSLYRVRTEAFF.

The chain is built from TRBV3-1 and TRBJ2-7; D possibly corresponds to TRBD2 (6 bases). V dropped 9 bases and J dropped 0 bases, with 9 bases sitting between them. This CDR3 region has 12 residues. The germline gives CDR1 LGHDT, CDR2 YNNKEL (reference sequence). The DNA for the CDR3 is TGTGCCAGTGGAGGGACCTCCTACGAGCAGTACTTC. Its translation: CASGGTSYEQYF.

At least ten counts were recorded for this clonotype. The chain has TRBV11-2 and TRBJ2-1; 8 positions agree with TRBD1. V was pared by 6 bases and J by 1 base, with 5 bases of the junction left unmatched. This CDR3 spans 15 amino acids. Germline CDR1 is SGHAT and CDR2 is FQNNGV. For the CDR3, the DNA is TGTGCCAGCAGTTACGGACAGGGTTCCTACAATGAGCAGTTCTTC. As protein: CASSYGQGSYNEQFF. The whole variable domain, remainder taken from reference TRBV11-2 and TRBJ2-1, is EAGVAQSPRYKIIEKRQSVAFWCNPISGHATLYWYQQILGQGPKLLIQFQNNGVVDDSQLPKDRFSAERLKGVDSTLKIQPAKLEDSAVYLCASSYGQGSYNEQFFGPGTRLTVL.

This clonotype appeared many times. The chain is built from TRBV5-1 and TRBJ1-1, with D uncertain. This CDR3 comprises 14 residues. V lost 4 bases and J lost 0, with 10 bases in between. Germline V gene lookup returns CDR1 SGHRS and CDR2 YFSETQ. The CDR3 bases are TGCGCCAGCAGCCCCGAGTCATTGAACACTGAAGCTTTCTTT. Its protein product is CASSPESLNTEAFF.